What follows are 2 T cell receptor beta chains derived from one specimen sequenced in a study of human T cells and chemical hapten exposure. Regarding time point: patch test 1, 2 weeks after DPC sensitization. Treatment defined: therapeutic diphenylcyclopropenone sensitization with weekly scalp DPC. TCRdb re-analysed the RACE reads in MiXCR, keeping a single row per CDR3 protein. The sample yields just over 80,000 distinct CDR3 sequences, roughly a tenth seen once. Sequencing used whole blood, obtained in connection with sensitization to the hapten diphenylcyclopropenone (DPC). These receptors originate from a woman aged 50 to 65 with alopecia areata. Some clones in this sample may be carry-over from other donors' samples.

Only a few counts were recorded for this clonotype. The rearrangement joins TRBV7-9 to TRBJ1-5; 12 bases align to TRBD1. The J segment lost 6 bases and the V segment lost 0 bases, leaving 6 bases of the junction unmatched. CDR3 length: 17 residues. Germline assignment: CDR1 SEHNR and CDR2 FQNEAQ (reference sequence). The CDR3, as DNA: TGTGCCAGCAGCTTAGCCGGGACAGGGGGCAGAGGTCAGCCCCAGCATTTT. Translation: CASSLAGTGGRGQPQHF.

Only a few counts were recorded for this clonotype. V is TRBV29-1 and J is TRBJ2-5; 7 bases line up with TRBD1. The trim removed 6 bases at V and 2 bases at J, leaving 6 bases unmatched. The CDR3 covers 13 residues. Germline V lookup: CDR1 SQVTM, CDR2 ANQGSEA. The chain's CDR3 is CSVPYRGQETQYF. The CDR3 region has the DNA TGCAGCGTCCCTTACAGGGGTCAAGAGACCCAGTACTTC. Complete variable domain (other parts from reference TRBV29-1 and TRBJ2-5): SAVISQKPSRDICQRGTSLTIQCQVDSQVTMMFWYRQQPGQSLTLIATANQGSEATYESGFVIDKFPISRPNLTFSTLTVSNMSPEDSSIYLCSVPYRGQETQYFGPGTRLLVL.